Listed here are 14 T cell receptor beta chains from one sample, sequenced in a study of persistence of HIV-infected CD4 T cells. Which antigens these TCRs recognize remains unknown. Overlapping HIV-1 Gag 15-mer peptides at around 1 ug per peptide per mL were used. CD4+ T cells upregulating both CD40 ligand and CD69 were sorted as responding cells. The immunoSEQ assay was version 4, run in survey mode. Method: immunoSEQ multiplex PCR; TCRdb's copy keeps in-frame clones and lacks some. The sample lists tens of thousands of clones, approximately 70% seen once, with roughly 1.4% in the top ten. Specimen: CD4+ T cells sorted from PBMCs after 18-hour stimulation, collected from a patient who received antiretroviral therapy. The receptors were gathered from an adult man with HIV who was CMV-seropositive.

This clone was counted only a few times. The chain joins TRBV3-1 (or the pseudogene TRBV3-2) to TRBJ2-2; D gene unclear. Trimming took off 1 base at V and 5 bases at J, with 8 bases between the two ends. The germline V gene has CDR1 LGHDT and CDR2 YNNKEL (reference sequence). The CDR3 loop spans 14 amino acids. Here the CDR3 reads CASSQGDFTGELFF. DNA of the CDR3: TGTGCCAGCAGCCAAGGAGATTTTACCGGGGAGCTGTTTTTT.

This chain connects TRBV3-1 (or the pseudogene TRBV3-2) to TRBJ1-1; the D gene is possibly TRBD1 (5 bases). Trimming stripped 8 bases from V and 1 base from J, with 14 bases between. This CDR3 has 14 residues. Germline V gene lookup returns CDR1 LGHDT and CDR2 YNNKEL (reference sequence). CDR3 sequence: CASCWAGKNTEAFF. The DNA for the CDR3 is TGTGCCAGCTGCTGGGCAGGGAAGAACACTGAAGCTTTCTTT.

CDR3 protein: CSVPGQGKTEAFF. The CDR3 DNA follows: TGCAGCGTGCCGGGACAGGGGAAGACTGAAGCTTTCTTT. The V call is TRBV29-1, the J call TRBJ1-1; 10 positions match TRBD1. The CDR3 runs to 13 residues. CDR1 SQVTM and CDR2 ANQGSEA come from the germline V gene. V lost 6 bases, J lost 5 bases, and 6 bases stayed unmatched.

V is TRBV7-9 and J is TRBJ2-1; TRBD2 matches at 10 bases. The CDR3 has 15 residues. V lost 4 bases, J lost 6 bases, and 6 bases stayed unmatched. Germline V CDR1 and CDR2: SEHNR, FQNEAQ (reference sequence). As DNA, the CDR3 is TGTGCCAGCAGCTCCCCGGGACTAGCGATCAATGAGCAGTTCTTC. Translated: CASSSPGLAINEQFF.

This clone was recorded a few times. The chain is built from TRBV6-2 or TRBV6-3 and TRBJ1-2; D gene uncertain. V was trimmed by 5 bases and J by 4 bases, leaving 8 bases between them. The CDR3 loop spans 12 amino acids. Germline V gives CDR1 MNHEY, CDR2 SVGEGT. The CDR3 here is CASSTTSYGYTF. CDR3 coding DNA: TGTGCCAGCAGTACGACCTCCTATGGCTACACCTTC.

The rearrangement joins TRBV19 to TRBJ2-4, with a possible D match to TRBD2 (5 bases). CDR3 size: 13 residues. CDR1 is LNHDA and CDR2 is SQIVND in the germline V gene (reference sequence). The V end lost 5 bases, the J end lost 8 bases, and 13 bases lay between the germline ends. Here the CDR3 reads CASSREGWDIQYF. The DNA for the CDR3 is TGTGCCAGTAGTCGGGAAGGGTGGGACATTCAGTACTTC.

This chain joins TRBV5-4 and TRBJ2-3; the D gene is possibly TRBD2 (5 bases). The V gene's germline CDR1 is SGHNT and CDR2 YYREEE (reference sequence). The V end lost 3 bases, the J end lost 6 bases, and 11 bases lay between the germline ends. The CDR3 consists of 13 residues. The CDR3 DNA follows: TGTGCCAGCAGCTCCGGATGGAGGGATACGCAGTATTTT. It specifies CASSSGWRDTQYF.

This clone was seen a few times. This sequence joins TRBV19 and TRBJ2-2, with TRBD1 matching over 8 bases. J gave up 1 base and V 6 bases, and 7 bases lay outside the gene matches. Looked up from germline, CDR1 is LNHDA and CDR2 is SQIVND (reference sequence). The CDR3 sequence is 16 residues long. CDR3 in DNA: TGTGCCAGTAGGTTTTTCGGGACAGGGAACACCGGGGAGCTGTTTTTT. This encodes CASRFFGTGNTGELFF.

V is TRBV13 and J is TRBJ1-1; TRBD1 might be the D (6 bases). Germline lookup yields CDR1 PRHDT and CDR2 FYEKMQ (reference sequence). V shed 5 bases and J shed 7 bases, with 14 bases lying between them. The CDR3 has 13 amino acids. As DNA, the CDR3 is TGTGCCAGCAGCCGTCGGACAGTCGGTGAAGCTTTCTTT. Its translation: CASSRRTVGEAFF. Filled out from reference TRBV13 and TRBJ1-1, the complete variable domain reads AAGVIQSPRHLIKEKRETATLKCYPIPRHDTVYWYQQGPGQDPQFLISFYEKMQSDKGSIPDRFSAQQFSDYHSELNMSSLELGDSALYFCASSRRTVGEAFFGQGTRLTVV.

This chain connects TRBV9 to TRBJ2-3; tentative D call: TRBD1 (5 bases). The CDR3 loop spans 14 amino acids. The germline V and J ends were trimmed by 0 bases and 3 bases, with 8 bases remaining between them. Germline V gene sequence: CDR1 SGDLS, CDR2 YYNGEE. Here the CDR3 reads CASSVDQGTDTQYF. The CDR3, as DNA: TGTGCCAGCAGCGTAGACCAGGGTACAGATACGCAGTATTTT.

V usage is TRBV6-5 and J usage is TRBJ1-2, with TRBD1 matching over 8 bases. V lost 4 bases to trimming and J lost 4 bases; unmatched junction nucleotides: 8. Germline CDR1 and CDR2: MNHEY and SVGAGI. The CDR3 length is 15 residues. In DNA form, the CDR3 reads TGTGCCAGCAGTTCCCCGGACAGGGCTCTCTATGGCTACACCTTC. Its translation is CASSSPDRALYGYTF.

The chain employs TRBV15 and TRBJ2-7; D gene uncertain. Germline-derived CDR1 and CDR2 are LNHNV and YYDKDF (reference sequence). The CDR3 is 14 residues long. With 0 bases removed from V and 2 bases from J, the gap between germline ends came to 8 bases. In DNA form, the CDR3 reads TGTGCCACCAGCAGAGACGGCAGTCCCTACGAGCAGTACTTC. Protein product: CATSRDGSPYEQYF.

The chain joins TRBV6-5 to TRBJ2-2, with 9 bases lining up with TRBD1. The germline gives CDR1 MNHEY, CDR2 SVGAGI. The V gene end was trimmed by 11 bases and the J gene end by 6 bases; junction bases not matched to a gene: 13. The CDR3 extends over 15 amino acids. The CDR3 nucleotides read TGTGCCGGGTACCCGGGACAGGGTAGAGCCGGGGAGCTGTTTTTT. Its translation is CAGYPGQGRAGELFF.

The chain links TRBV3-1 (or the pseudogene TRBV3-2) to TRBJ1-2; D is uncertain. CDR1 LGHDT and CDR2 YNNKEL come from the germline V gene (reference sequence). Trimming removed 0 bases at V and 8 bases at J, with 10 bases between. The CDR3 has 13 amino acids. As DNA, the CDR3 is TGTGCCAGCAGCCAAGATGTCCGGGGAGGCTACACCTTC. Its translation: CASSQDVRGGYTF.